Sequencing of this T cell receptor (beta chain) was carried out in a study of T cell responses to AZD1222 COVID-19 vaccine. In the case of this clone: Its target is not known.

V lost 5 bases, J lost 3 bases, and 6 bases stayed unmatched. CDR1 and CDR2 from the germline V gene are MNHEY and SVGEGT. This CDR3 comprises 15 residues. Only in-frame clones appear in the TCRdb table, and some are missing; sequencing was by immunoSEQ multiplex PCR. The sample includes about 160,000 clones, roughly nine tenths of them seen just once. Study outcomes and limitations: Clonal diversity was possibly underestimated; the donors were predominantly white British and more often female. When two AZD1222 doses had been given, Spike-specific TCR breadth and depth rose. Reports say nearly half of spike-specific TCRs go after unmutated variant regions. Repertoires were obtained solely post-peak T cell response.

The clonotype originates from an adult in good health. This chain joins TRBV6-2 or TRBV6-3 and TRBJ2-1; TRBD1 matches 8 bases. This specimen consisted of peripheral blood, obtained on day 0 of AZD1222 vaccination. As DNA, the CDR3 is TGTGCCAGCAGTAAACAGGGGGAGATCTACAATGAGCAGTTCTTC. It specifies CASSKQGEIYNEQFF.